Listed here is a single T cell receptor beta chain. TCRdb keeps only in-frame clones here, not all; method: immunoSEQ multiplex PCR. The sample has around 62,000 clones, around 83% seen once. The data were taken from a study of OX40 agonist ivuxolimab in advanced cancers. Background on the study: Ivuxolimab is a fully human IgG2 antibody that activates OX40 (CD134).

Germline CDR1 LNHDA, CDR2 SQIVND (reference sequence). The CDR3 runs to 16 residues. Losses at the gene ends were 4 bases for V and 12 bases for J; bases not matched to a gene: 15. The clonotype comes from an adult with an advanced solid tumor such as melanoma, head and neck, liver or kidney cancer. The sequencing used CD4+ or CD8+ T cells sorted from blood, collected in a trial of the OX40 agonist ivuxolimab. V and J are TRBV19 and TRBJ2-1; 10 bases map to TRBD2. This CDR3 is CASSRLQRGGPQGQFF. In nucleotides, the CDR3 is TGTGCCAGTAGTAGACTTCAGCGGGGGGGCCCGCAAGGGCAGTTCTTC.